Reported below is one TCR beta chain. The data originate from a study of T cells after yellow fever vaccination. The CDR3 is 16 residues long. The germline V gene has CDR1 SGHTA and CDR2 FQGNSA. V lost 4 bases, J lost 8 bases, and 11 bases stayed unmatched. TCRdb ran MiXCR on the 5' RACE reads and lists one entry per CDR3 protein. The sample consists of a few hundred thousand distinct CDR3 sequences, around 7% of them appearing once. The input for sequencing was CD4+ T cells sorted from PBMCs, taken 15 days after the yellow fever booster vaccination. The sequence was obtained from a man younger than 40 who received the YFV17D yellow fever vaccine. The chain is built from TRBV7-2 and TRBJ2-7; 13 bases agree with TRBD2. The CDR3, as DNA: TGTGCCAGCAGCTCCCGATCCGGGACTAGCGGGACCCAGCAGTACTTC. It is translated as CASSSRSGTSGTQQYF.